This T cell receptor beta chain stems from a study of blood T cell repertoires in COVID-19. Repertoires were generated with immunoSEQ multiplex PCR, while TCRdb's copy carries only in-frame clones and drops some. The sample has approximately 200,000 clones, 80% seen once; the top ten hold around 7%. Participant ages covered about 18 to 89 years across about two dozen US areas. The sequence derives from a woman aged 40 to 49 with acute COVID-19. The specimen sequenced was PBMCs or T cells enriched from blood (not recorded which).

The CDR3 sequence: CASSIAPGHYNSPLHF. CDR3 DNA: TGTGCCAGTAGTATAGCGCCGGGACATTATAATTCACCCCTCCACTTT. The chain couples TRBV19 to TRBJ1-6, with D perhaps matching TRBD1 (6 bases). The CDR3 runs to 16 residues. V shed 1 base and J shed 4 bases, with 11 bases lying between them. The germline gives CDR1 LNHDA, CDR2 SQIVND (reference sequence).